The 18 T cell receptor beta chains below come from one sample, sequenced in a study of T cells in women clearing cervical HPV infection. The assay was immunoSEQ multiplex PCR, and TCRdb's table has in-frame clones only and misses some. Its table lists more than 45,000 clones. Sequenced material: blood buffy coat. Source of these receptors: a woman aged 18 to 75 with a cervical HPV16 infection that either progressed to CIN3+ or cleared (not recorded which).

A remark on this clone: The CDR3 end lies 3 residues beyond the end of the read and is filled in from the germline J gene. The rearrangement uses TRBV11-2 and TRBJ1-4, with a weak D call TRBD1 (5 bases). The CDR3 contains 13 residues. CDR1 is SGHAT, CDR2 FQNNGV, per germline. Trimming took off 9 bases at V and 3 bases at J, with 11 bases between the two ends. CDR3 bases read: TGTGCCAGTCATGGGGCGGCTAATGAAAAA. This sequence encodes CASHGAANEK. The CDR3 as a whole reads CASHGAANEKLFF.

Regarding this clone: The sequenced fragment ends 3 residues before the CDR3 boundary, so the rest is inferred from the germline J gene. The gene calls are TRBV11-2 and TRBJ1-3; TRBD1 agrees at 8 bases. This CDR3 contains 15 residues. The junction had 7 bases not matched to a gene; V was cut back by 5 bases and J by 4 bases. CDR1 and CDR2 (germline): SGHAT, FQNNGV. The CDR3 is CASSPTGGRGNTIYF. The part of the CDR3 DNA that was read is TGTGCCAGCAGCCCCACAGGGGGAAGAGGAAACACC.

Comment on this clone: The read ends 3 residues early relative to the CDR3; the germline J gene fills the gap. This chain links TRBV30 with TRBJ2-5, with 7 bases lining up with TRBD2. CDR1 is GTSNPN, CDR2 SVGIG, per germline (reference sequence). The CDR3 runs to 11 residues. Trimming at V came to 5 bases and at J to 6 bases, leaving 3 bases not matched to a gene. The CDR3 region is CAWGAGKTQYF. CDR3 bases read: TGTGCCTGGGGAGCGGGGAAGACC.

Worth noting for this clone: The read ends 3 residues early relative to the CDR3; the germline J gene fills the gap. This sequence joins TRBV30 and TRBJ2-2; tentative D call: TRBD1 (6 bases). CDR1 is GTSNPN, CDR2 SVGIG, per germline (reference sequence). V dropped 3 bases and J dropped 8 bases, with 19 bases sitting between them. The CDR3 extends over 15 amino acids. The CDR3: CAWRSSGDPTGELFF. CDR3 DNA (partial): TGTGCCTGGAGATCCTCAGGGGACCCGACGGGGGAG.

About this clone itself: The read ends 3 residues shy of where the CDR3 ends; the end is completed using the germline J gene. V gene TRBV2 combines with J gene TRBJ2-1; D not resolved. There are 12 residues in the CDR3. V lost 6 bases and J lost 7, with 10 bases in between. Germline V gene lookup returns CDR1 SNHLY and CDR2 FYNNEI. The sequenced CDR3 bases are TGTGCCAGCAGGATAGGGTCGAATGAG. Translating it yields CASRIGSNE. The whole CDR3 reads CASRIGSNEQFF.

A note on this clone: The read ends 3 residues shy of where the CDR3 ends; the end is completed using the germline J gene. The chain joins TRBV10-1 to TRBJ2-3; tentative D call: TRBD1 (5 bases). V lost 3 bases, J lost 6 bases, and 13 bases lay in between. This CDR3 spans 14 amino acids. Germline CDR1 and CDR2: WNHNN and SYGVQD (reference sequence). The CDR3 loop is CASSDPGIGDTQYF. The sequenced part of the CDR3 DNA is TGCGCCAGCAGTGATCCAGGGATCGGCGATACG.

With regard to this clone: The CDR3 extends 3 residues past the end of the read, so its final part is completed from the germline J gene. The J gene is TRBJ2-5, the V gene TRBV19, with TRBD1 identical over 9 bases. The CDR3 has 15 amino acids. CDR1 is LNHDA, CDR2 SQIVND, per germline (reference sequence). V dropped 6 bases and J dropped 4; count of bases not matched to a gene: 9. The chain's CDR3 is CASRLSGQGAETQYF. The CDR3 bases that were read are TGTGCCAGTAGACTATCGGGACAGGGTGCAGAGACC.

In the case of this clone: The CDR3 end falls 3 residues outside the read, so it is completed with the germline J gene. This chain connects TRBV10-3 to TRBJ1-1; 8 bases fit TRBD1. The CDR3 runs to 16 residues. Germline loops: CDR1 ENHRY, CDR2 SYGVKD. Germline trimming cut 0 bases from V and 4 bases from J; bases unmatched to any gene: 7. The CDR3 is CAISESRTGRGTEAFF. Incomplete CDR3 DNA: TGTGCCATCAGTGAGTCGAGGACAGGGAGGGGCACTGAA.

On this clone itself: The missing CDR3 end, 3 residues past where the read stops, is filled in from the germline J gene. The chain is built from TRBV5-1 and TRBJ1-1; TRBD1 matches 10 bases. V lost 3 bases to trimming and J lost 0 bases; unmatched junction nucleotides: 8. Germline V gene lookup returns CDR1 SGHRS and CDR2 YFSETQ. This CDR3 has 17 residues. The DNA read from the CDR3 is TGCGCCAGCAGCTCGGGACAGGGGCTGGGAGTGAACACTGAA. Translated: CASSSGQGLGVNTE. The whole CDR3 reads CASSSGQGLGVNTEAFF. Filled out from reference TRBV5-1 and TRBJ1-1, the complete variable domain reads KAGVTQTPRYLIKTRGQQVTLSCSPISGHRSVSWYQQTPGQGLQFLFEYFSETQRNKGNFPGRFSGRQFSNSRSEMNVSTLELGDSALYLCASSSGQGLGVNTEAFFGQGTRLTVV.

As to this clone: The read finishes 3 residues shy of the CDR3 end, and the germline J gene is used to complete it. The chain has TRBV6-1 and TRBJ2-2; 7 nucleotides match TRBD1. CDR1 and CDR2 from the germline V gene are MNHNS and SASEGT. CDR3 length: 18 residues. With 1 base clipped from V and 2 bases from J, the junction kept 10 bases outside the gene matches. CDR3 DNA, as far as it was read: TGTGCCAGCAGTGAAGAAACCGGGACAGTGGGCAACACCGGGGAG. It specifies CASSEETGTVGNTGE. The entire CDR3 protein reads CASSEETGTVGNTGELFF.

The CDR3 here is CASSLNIDTQYF. The part of the CDR3 DNA that was read is TGTGCCAGCAGCTTGAATATAGATACG. This chain uses TRBV5-6 with TRBJ2-3; D call uncertain. The missing CDR3 end, 3 residues past where the read stops, is filled in from the germline J gene. Trimming shortened V by 1 base and J by 5 bases, and 5 bases separated the two germline ends. Germline CDR1 and CDR2: SGHDT and YYEEEE. This CDR3 spans 12 amino acids.

Comments on this clone: The read falls 3 residues short of the CDR3 end, and the missing part is taken from the germline J gene. The chain uses TRBV7-2 and TRBJ2-7; 7 bases line up with TRBD2. Germline CDR1 and CDR2: SGHTA and FQGNSA. V shed 5 bases and J 2 bases; nucleotides not matched to a gene: 9. This CDR3 spans 15 amino acids. CDR3 sequence: CASSPPASGPYEQYF. CDR3 bases read: TGTGCCAGCAGCCCCCCGGCTAGCGGCCCCTACGAG.

A word on this clone: Coverage ceases 3 residues before the CDR3 finishes, and the germline J gene fills in the end. The chain links TRBV5-1 to TRBJ1-5; 7 nucleotides agree with TRBD1. This CDR3 has 15 residues. Losses at the gene ends were 3 bases for V and 5 bases for J; bases not matched to a gene: 8. Per germline, CDR1 SGHRS and CDR2 YFSETQ. CDR3 protein: CASSYEGAPHQPQHF. The part of the CDR3 DNA that was read is TGCGCCAGCAGCTACGAGGGGGCCCCACATCAGCCC.

Regarding this clone: The read ends 3 residues shy of where the CDR3 ends; the end is completed using the germline J gene. The rearrangement uses TRBV20-1 and TRBJ1-4; the D is unclear. The CDR3 contains 12 residues. CDR1 and CDR2 from the germline V gene are DFQATT and SNEGSKA (reference sequence). This chain's CDR3 is CSAKTYTGKLFF. CDR3 DNA (partial): TGCAGTGCTAAAACTTATACCGGTAAA.

On this clone itself: The read ends 3 residues early relative to the CDR3; the germline J gene fills the gap. This chain connects TRBV19 to TRBJ2-3; 7 positions agree with TRBD2. Per the germline V gene, CDR1 is LNHDA and CDR2 is SQIVND (reference sequence). CDR3 length equals 16 residues. J was trimmed by 4 bases and V by 4 bases; bases with no gene match: 11. The DNA read from the CDR3 is TGTGCCAGTAGTACGAGACTAGCCCTTGGGGCAGATACG. Amino acids: CASSTRLALGADT. From start to end, the CDR3 is CASSTRLALGADTQYF.

Points on this clone: The read ends 3 residues early relative to the CDR3; the germline J gene fills the gap. The chain is built from TRBV7-6 and TRBJ2-1, with 8 bases aligning to TRBD1. The germline V gene encodes CDR1 SGHVS and CDR2 FNYEAQ. J was trimmed by 2 bases and V by 4 bases; bases with no gene match: 4. The CDR3 spans 15 residues. The covered CDR3 bases are TGTGCCAGCAGCTCAGGGGGACAGGCCTACAATGAG. Amino acid sequence: CASSSGGQAYNE. The CDR3, in full, reads CASSSGGQAYNEQFF.

Comment on this clone: The DNA ends 3 residues before the CDR3 does, and the rest of the CDR3 is filled in from the germline J gene. The chain is built from TRBV30 and TRBJ1-1; possibly TRBD1 for D (5 bases). The germline V gene encodes CDR1 GTSNPN and CDR2 SVGIG (reference sequence). The CDR3 covers 15 residues. Trimming removed 2 bases from V and 2 bases from J, with 15 bases in between. The DNA read from the CDR3 is TGTGCCTGGAGTAGTTGGGGGGGGGATAACACTGAA. Amino acids: CAWSSWGGDNTE. The whole CDR3 sequence reads CAWSSWGGDNTEAFF.

The CDR3 is CSARDRRSSGEYNEQFF. Incomplete CDR3 DNA: TGCAGTGCTAGAGATAGGCGATCTAGCGGGGAGTACAATGAG. The chain joins TRBV20-1 to TRBJ2-1, with 9 bases that match TRBD2. The read stops 3 residues short of the end of the CDR3; the missing end is completed from the germline J gene. V lost 0 bases to trimming and J lost 4 bases; unmatched junction nucleotides: 10. The germline V gene encodes CDR1 DFQATT and CDR2 SNEGSKA (reference sequence). The CDR3 covers 17 residues.